This TCR beta chain was observed in a study of patients and donors after allogeneic stem cell transplantation. This clonotype was counted ten times or more. Germline lookup yields CDR1 SGHTA and CDR2 FQGNSA. The CDR3 consists of 15 residues. V lost 5 bases and J lost 4; bases outside the gene matches: 6. TCRdb recomputed calls from the RT-PCR reads with MiXCR, one row per CDR3 protein. This table holds around 240,000 distinct CDR3 sequences, roughly 13% found once. The sequence came from a human donor who was either an allogeneic HSCT recipient or a stem cell or donor lymphocyte infusion donor (not recorded which). It is not recorded whose cells these are; they may come from a transplant donor. Sequenced: blood, either unsorted or a sorted T cell fraction (not recorded which). The chain joins TRBV7-2 to TRBJ1-4; TRBD1 matches 8 bases. Written as DNA, the CDR3 is TGTGCCAGCAGCCCAGGGGGCGCGGGTAATGAAAAACTGTTTTTT. This codes for CASSPGGAGNEKLFF. Full variable domain (rest looked up from reference TRBV7-2 and TRBJ1-4): GAGVSQSPSNKVTEKGKDVELRCDPISGHTALYWYRQSLGQGLEFLIYFQGNSAPDKSGLPSDRFSAERTGGSVSTLTIQRTQQEDSAVYLCASSPGGAGNEKLFFGSGTQLSVL.